These 8 T cell receptor beta chains share one sample of origin, sequenced in a study of patients and donors after allogeneic stem cell transplantation. Via MiXCR, TCRdb re-called the RT-PCR reads, giving one row per CDR3 protein. The sample has roughly 140,000 distinct CDR3 sequences; about 36% are singletons. The sequencing input was blood, either unsorted or a sorted T cell fraction (not recorded which). These receptors all come from a human donor who was either an allogeneic HSCT recipient or a stem cell or donor lymphocyte infusion donor (not recorded which). It is not recorded whose cells these are; they may come from a transplant donor.

V and J are TRBV19 and TRBJ2-1, with 8 bases that match TRBD1. V dropped 7 bases and J dropped 1; count of bases not matched to a gene: 6. CDR1 and CDR2 from the germline V gene are LNHDA and SQIVND (reference sequence). CDR3 size: 15 residues. CDR3 coding DNA: TGTGCCAGTAAAACTGGACAGGGTTCCTACAATGAGCAGTTCTTC. It translates to CASKTGQGSYNEQFF.

This clonotype was seen a few times. The rearrangement uses TRBV7-2 and TRBJ2-1; the match to TRBD1 covers 7 bases. With 5 bases clipped from V and 1 base from J, the junction kept 5 bases outside the gene matches. Germline V gene sequence: CDR1 SGHTA, CDR2 FQGNSA. This CDR3 comprises 15 residues. The CDR3 DNA follows: TGTGCCAGCAGCATGGACAGGCCATCCTACAATGAGCAGTTCTTC. Translated, it gives CASSMDRPSYNEQFF.

This sequence joins TRBV7-9 and TRBJ1-2; D possibly corresponds to TRBD1 (5 bases). From germline, CDR1 is SEHNR and CDR2 FQNEAQ (reference sequence). The length of the CDR3 is 15 residues. V was trimmed by 2 bases and J by 2 bases, leaving 12 bases between them. The CDR3 is CASSLSAGLNYGYTF. CDR3 nucleotide sequence: TGTGCCAGCAGCTTATCGGCAGGGCTCAACTATGGCTACACCTTC.

The chain is built from TRBV12-3 or TRBV12-4 and TRBJ1-2, with 8 bases fitting TRBD1. V trimming: 5 bases; J trimming: 6 bases; junction bases outside the gene matches: 8. This CDR3 has 14 amino acids. The CDR3, as DNA: TGTGCCAGCAGTCAGACAGGGGAGAGACATGGCTACACCTTC. Translating it yields CASSQTGERHGYTF.

V usage is TRBV6-6 and J usage is TRBJ2-6; D is uncertain. The CDR3 runs to 16 residues. The germline V and J ends were trimmed by 4 bases and 4 bases, with 14 bases remaining between them. Germline V gene data show CDR1 as MNHNY and CDR2 as SVGAGI (reference sequence). CDR3 DNA: TGTGCCAGCAGTTCTATGACCGGTTTCGGGGCCAACGTCCTGACTTTC. Its translation is CASSSMTGFGANVLTF.

This chain links TRBV28 with TRBJ1-1; D gene ambiguous. CDR3 size: 15 residues. V gave up 2 bases and J gave up 1 base, with 11 bases separating them. Germline values: CDR1 MDHEN, CDR2 SYDVKM. The CDR3 DNA follows: TGTGCCAGCAGTTTAAAGTGGGGTAGGAACACTGAAGCTTTCTTT. This sequence encodes CASSLKWGRNTEAFF.

The table lists this clonotype with a few counts. V is TRBV6-6 and J is TRBJ2-1; unclear D gene. The germline V gene encodes CDR1 MNHNY and CDR2 SVGAGI (reference sequence). Trimming shortened V by 0 bases and J by 9 bases, and 3 bases separated the two germline ends. The length of the CDR3 is 11 residues. The CDR3 region has the DNA TGTGCCAGCAGTTACTCCGGTGAGCAGTTCTTC. Translation gives CASSYSGEQFF.

V is TRBV6-2 or TRBV6-3 and J is TRBJ1-5; weak D call: TRBD1 (6 bases). V was pared by 4 bases and J by 1 base, with 14 bases between. CDR1 and CDR2 (germline): MNHEY, SVGEGT. This CDR3 region has 16 residues. This chain's CDR3 is CASSSGALRSNQPQHF. DNA of the CDR3: TGTGCCAGCAGTTCGGGGGCCCTTCGGAGCAATCAGCCCCAGCATTTT.